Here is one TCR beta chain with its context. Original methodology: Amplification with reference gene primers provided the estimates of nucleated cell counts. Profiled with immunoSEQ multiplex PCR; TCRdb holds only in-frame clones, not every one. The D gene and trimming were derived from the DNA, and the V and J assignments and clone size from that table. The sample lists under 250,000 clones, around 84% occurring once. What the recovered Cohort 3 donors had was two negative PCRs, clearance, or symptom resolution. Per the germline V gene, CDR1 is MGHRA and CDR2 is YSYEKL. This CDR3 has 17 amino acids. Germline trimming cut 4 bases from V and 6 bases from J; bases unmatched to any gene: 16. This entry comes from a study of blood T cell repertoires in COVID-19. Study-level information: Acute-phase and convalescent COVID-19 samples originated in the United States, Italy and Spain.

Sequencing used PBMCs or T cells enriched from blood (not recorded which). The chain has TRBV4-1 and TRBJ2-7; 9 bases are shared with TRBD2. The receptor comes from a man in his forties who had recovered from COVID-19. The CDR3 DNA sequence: TGCGCCAGCAGCCCACAGGGACTAGCAAACCCGGTCGGCGAGCAGTACTTC. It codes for CASSPQGLANPVGEQYF.